These 27 T cell receptor beta chains were sequenced from one sample in a study of T-cell reconstitution after alpha-beta-depleted transplantation in children. As it was prepared, the TCRbeta library received unique molecular identifiers. In TCRdb, the PCR reads were re-called with MiXCR into one record per CDR3 protein. The sample gives some 600,000 distinct CDR3 sequences, under 15% of which show up once; about 2% is in the top ten. The sample consisted of PBMCs, mostly from graft donor cells, taken 360 days after TCRalphabeta/CD19-depleted stem cell transplant. The source is a male patient aged 10-17 years who had a stem cell transplant for acute myeloid leukemia, so the T cells may come from the graft donor.

This chain connects TRBV11-2 to TRBJ2-3; weak D call: TRBD2 (5 bases). Germline V gene data show CDR1 as SGHAT and CDR2 as FQNNGV. The CDR3 is made up of 18 amino acids. Trimming pared 1 base from V and 2 bases from J, leaving 19 bases between. The CDR3 spells CASSLGVGLSPHTDTQYF. CDR3 DNA sequence: TGTGCCAGCAGCTTAGGGGTTGGACTTTCCCCCCACACAGATACGCAGTATTTT. The complete variable domain, with remaining parts taken from reference TRBV11-2 and TRBJ2-3, reads EAGVAQSPRYKIIEKRQSVAFWCNPISGHATLYWYQQILGQGPKLLIQFQNNGVVDDSQLPKDRFSAERLKGVDSTLKIQPAKLEDSAVYLCASSLGVGLSPHTDTQYFGPGTRLTVL.

V is TRBV11-2 and J is TRBJ2-7, with TRBD1 identical over 7 bases. Trimming cost V 0 bases and J 5 bases; bases outside gene matches: 7. The CDR3 totals 15 residues. The V gene's germline CDR1 is SGHAT and CDR2 FQNNGV. The CDR3 bases are TGTGCCAGCAGCTTAGATGGCAGGGGGAGAAACGAGCAGTACTTC. Translated, it gives CASSLDGRGRNEQYF. The full variable domain, with the rest looked up from reference TRBV11-2 and TRBJ2-7, is EAGVAQSPRYKIIEKRQSVAFWCNPISGHATLYWYQQILGQGPKLLIQFQNNGVVDDSQLPKDRFSAERLKGVDSTLKIQPAKLEDSAVYLCASSLDGRGRNEQYFGPGTRLTVT.

There are a few counts of this clonotype. The V and J genes are TRBV11-1 and TRBJ1-6, with D unclear. This CDR3 has 19 residues. Germline assignment: CDR1 SGHAT and CDR2 FQDESV (reference sequence). With 2 bases removed from V and 0 bases from J, the gap between germline ends came to 17 bases. The CDR3 DNA reads TGTGCCAGCAGCTTAAATGTCCTGGGAGGGAGCTCCTATAATTCACCCCTCCACTTT. Translated, it gives CASSLNVLGGSSYNSPLHF.

The V gene is TRBV5-1, the J gene TRBJ2-5; TRBD1 is a possible D gene (5 bases). This CDR3 contains 14 residues. Germline CDR1 reads SGHRS; CDR2 reads YFSETQ. Trimming took 4 bases from V and 4 from J, leaving 14 bases between them. This CDR3 is CASSLGAGPETQYF. DNA for the CDR3: TGCGCCAGCAGCCTTGGGGCAGGGCCAGAGACCCAGTACTTC.

This clonotype showed up just once. The chain has TRBV7-2 and TRBJ2-1, with TRBD2 matching 12 bases. After removal of 5 bases from V and 8 bases from J, the junction contained 10 bases not matched to a gene. This CDR3 contains 16 residues. Looked up from germline, CDR1 is SGHTA and CDR2 is FQGNSA. The chain's CDR3 is CASSLRASGRGDEQFF. CDR3 DNA sequence: TGTGCCAGCAGCCTAAGGGCTAGCGGGAGGGGCGATGAGCAGTTCTTC.

This clonotype showed up just a few times. The rearrangement joins TRBV2 to TRBJ1-5; D is uncertain. Trimming stripped 1 base from V and 4 bases from J, with 8 bases between. The CDR3 has 14 amino acids. CDR1 and CDR2 (germline): SNHLY, FYNNEI. CDR3 amino acids: CASSEGRGNQPQHF. CDR3 nucleotide sequence: TGTGCCAGCAGTGAAGGGCGGGGAAATCAGCCCCAGCATTTT.

This clonotype showed up just a few times. The V call is TRBV5-1, the J call TRBJ2-1, with 7 bases aligning to TRBD2. This CDR3 region has 14 residues. The V gene end was trimmed by 0 bases and the J gene end by 9 bases; junction bases not matched to a gene: 6. Germline CDR1 and CDR2: SGHRS and YFSETQ. The CDR3 region is CASSLVRLAGEQFF. The CDR3 DNA reads as TGCGCCAGCAGCTTGGTTCGACTAGCTGGTGAGCAGTTCTTC.

The J gene is TRBJ2-5, the V gene TRBV7-2, with D perhaps matching TRBD1 (6 bases). Per germline, CDR1 SGHTA and CDR2 FQGNSA. Deletions cut 5 bases from V and 2 bases from J, with 12 bases between. This CDR3 comprises 14 residues. CDR3 bases: TGTGCCAGCAGCCTAATAGGGGGACAAGAGACCCAGTACTTC. Protein product: CASSLIGGQETQYF.

This clonotype was observed many times. Sequence at one end of the junction differs from germline and may be a read error. The V and J genes are TRBV12-3 or TRBV12-4 and TRBJ2-7; the match to TRBD1 covers 9 bases. This CDR3 has 13 amino acids. Here the CDR3 DNA reads TGTGCCAGCAGCCTGGGACAGGGCATCAAAGTTTGCTTC. It specifies CASSLGQGIKVCF.

The chain is built from TRBV6-5 and TRBJ2-3, with 12 bases that match TRBD2. Trimming cost V 4 bases and J 3 bases; bases outside gene matches: 8. This CDR3 region has 17 residues. CDR1 is MNHEY and CDR2 is SVGAGI in the germline V gene. CDR3 bases: TGTGCCAGCAGTTTCCTCAGACTAGCGGGAGTGACAGATACGCAGTATTTT. This translates into CASSFLRLAGVTDTQYF.

This clonotype has a handful of counts. The rearrangement joins TRBV5-1 to TRBJ2-2; D is unresolved. This CDR3 is built from 13 residues. Trimming stripped 7 bases from V and 0 bases from J, with 7 bases between. The germline gives CDR1 SGHRS, CDR2 YFSETQ. The chain's CDR3 is CASGTTNTGELFF. Here the CDR3 DNA reads TGCGCCAGCGGAACAACGAACACCGGGGAGCTGTTTTTT.

This clonotype has more than one count but fewer than ten. The rearrangement joins TRBV7-2 to TRBJ2-3, with D possibly being TRBD1 (6 bases). Germline CDR1 and CDR2: SGHTA and FQGNSA. The CDR3 spans 15 residues. The ends were cut back, 5 bases at V and 8 bases at J, with 20 bases in the middle. DNA of the CDR3: TGTGCCAGCAGCCCAAGGGGGACCCCTGTTCTTACGCAGTATTTT. This encodes CASSPRGTPVLTQYF.

J is TRBJ2-1 and V is TRBV20-1; maybe TRBD2 (6 bases). This CDR3 comprises 14 residues. Germline CDR1 is DFQATT and CDR2 is SNEGSKA (reference sequence). V dropped 2 bases and J dropped 2 bases, with 10 bases sitting between them. CDR3 region: CSARRGGTYNEQFF. The CDR3 DNA is TGCAGTGCTAGACGGGGCGGGACCTACAATGAGCAGTTCTTC.

This clonotype was seen more than once but under ten times. The J gene is TRBJ2-7, the V gene TRBV7-2, with 8 bases aligning to TRBD2. This CDR3 comprises 15 residues. After removal of 5 bases from V and 1 base from J, the junction contained 7 bases not matched to a gene. Looked up from germline, CDR1 is SGHTA and CDR2 is FQGNSA. The CDR3, as DNA: TGTGCCAGCAGCCCCTATGCGGGAGGATCCTACGAGCAGTACTTC. Encoded protein: CASSPYAGGSYEQYF.

The gene calls are TRBV11-1 and TRBJ2-2; 12 nucleotides agree with TRBD2. Germline CDR1 reads SGHAT; CDR2 reads FQDESV (reference sequence). The ends lost 2 bases at V and 1 base at J; junction bases unmatched: 11. This CDR3 is built from 20 residues. This CDR3 reads CASSLPGLAGSSRNTGELFF. CDR3 in DNA: TGTGCCAGCAGCTTACCAGGACTAGCGGGAAGCAGTCGGAACACCGGGGAGCTGTTTTTT.

Ten or more counts support this clonotype. This chain joins TRBV4-3 and TRBJ1-4; D gene uncertain. Germline V gene data show CDR1 as LGHNA and CDR2 as YSLEER. Trimming took off 3 bases at V and 0 bases at J, with 14 bases between the two ends. The CDR3 runs 17 residues. The CDR3 is CASSHLTESATNEKLFF. The CDR3, as DNA: TGCGCCAGCAGCCATCTGACCGAATCTGCAACTAATGAAAAACTGTTTTTT.

This clonotype was observed a few times. This chain uses TRBV5-1 with TRBJ1-1, with 7 bases aligning to TRBD1. Trimming removed 3 bases from V and 0 bases from J; junction bases left unmatched: 5. CDR3 length: 15 residues. CDR1 SGHRS and CDR2 YFSETQ come from the germline V gene. CDR3 loop: CASSWGTALNTEAFF. As DNA, the CDR3 is TGCGCCAGCAGCTGGGGGACAGCCTTGAACACTGAAGCTTTCTTT. Together with reference TRBV5-1 and TRBJ1-1, the CDR3 gives the full variable domain: KAGVTQTPRYLIKTRGQQVTLSCSPISGHRSVSWYQQTPGQGLQFLFEYFSETQRNKGNFPGRFSGRQFSNSRSEMNVSTLELGDSALYLCASSWGTALNTEAFFGQGTRLTVV.

V and J are TRBV15 and TRBJ2-1; D not certain. Trimming removed 0 bases at V and 5 bases at J, with 11 bases between. The CDR3 is 15 amino acids. In germline, CDR1 is LNHNV, CDR2 YYDKDF (reference sequence). The CDR3 here is CATSREFVTNNEQFF. The CDR3 DNA follows: TGTGCCACCAGCAGAGAATTCGTAACCAACAATGAGCAGTTCTTC.

The chain links TRBV19 to TRBJ1-3, with D possibly being TRBD1 (6 bases). V gave up 9 bases and J gave up 6 bases, with 12 bases separating them. Germline V gene lookup returns CDR1 LNHDA and CDR2 SQIVND (reference sequence). CDR3 length: 12 residues. Here the CDR3 reads CASLDSSNTIYF. The CDR3 nucleotides read TGTGCCAGCCTGGACAGCTCAAACACCATATATTTT.

The genes are TRBV5-1 and TRBJ1-1; D not resolved. Germline loops: CDR1 SGHRS, CDR2 YFSETQ. CDR3 size: 13 residues. Trimming stripped 4 bases from V and 4 bases from J, with 11 bases between. The CDR3: CASSLKMGTEAFF. The CDR3 bases are TGCGCCAGCAGCCTGAAGATGGGCACTGAAGCTTTCTTT. The full variable domain, in which reference TRBV5-1 and TRBJ1-1 provide the parts outside the CDR3, is KAGVTQTPRYLIKTRGQQVTLSCSPISGHRSVSWYQQTPGQGLQFLFEYFSETQRNKGNFPGRFSGRQFSNSRSEMNVSTLELGDSALYLCASSLKMGTEAFFGQGTRLTVV.

V and J are TRBV9 and TRBJ2-7; 9 bases fit TRBD2. Germline loops: CDR1 SGDLS, CDR2 YYNGEE. Losses at the gene ends were 6 bases for V and 2 bases for J; bases not matched to a gene: 9. This CDR3 contains 15 residues. The CDR3 is CASTPTGTSTYEQYF. The CDR3 nucleotides read TGTGCCAGCACCCCTACCGGGACTAGCACCTACGAGCAGTACTTC.

In its sample, this clonotype was seen a few times. The gene calls are TRBV28 and TRBJ2-7; perhaps TRBD2 as D (5 bases). Trimming stripped 5 bases from V and 7 bases from J, with 18 bases between. This CDR3 region has 14 residues. Germline CDR1 is MDHEN and CDR2 is SYDVKM. The CDR3 loop is CASSRSGPTGEQYF. CDR3 sequence (DNA): TGTGCCAGCAGTCGAAGCGGACCGACGGGAGAGCAGTACTTC.

This clonotype was detected many times. The chain combines TRBV7-3 with TRBJ2-5, with 7 bases identical to TRBD2. Germline-derived CDR1 and CDR2 are SGHTA and FQGTGA. The CDR3 has 15 amino acids. J lost 4 bases, V lost 1 base, and 6 bases had no gene match. The CDR3: CASSLIGGSGETQYF. The CDR3 nucleotides are TGTGCCAGCAGCTTAATCGGCGGGAGTGGAGAGACCCAGTACTTC.

This clonotype was picked up a small number of times. The V and J genes are TRBV20-1 and TRBJ1-5; D unresolved. V shed 6 bases and J shed 0 bases, with 12 bases lying between them. The CDR3 runs 14 residues. Germline CDR1 DFQATT, CDR2 SNEGSKA (reference sequence). CDR3 region: CSATVGFSNQPQHF. The CDR3 coding sequence is TGCAGTGCCACGGTTGGGTTTAGCAATCAGCCCCAGCATTTT.

The CDR3 DNA is TGCAGCGGGGAAACGACTCGGAACAATGAGCAGTTCTTC. Protein sequence: CSGETTRNNEQFF. The genes are TRBV29-1 and TRBJ2-1, with unresolved D. CDR1 is SQVTM, CDR2 ANQGSEA, per germline. Trimming pared 7 bases from V and 5 bases from J, leaving 15 bases between. The length of the CDR3 is 13 residues.

The CDR3 here is CASSLARAQGYEQYF. The CDR3 DNA sequence: TGCGCCAGCAGCTTGGCCAGGGCCCAGGGCTACGAGCAGTACTTC. This chain links TRBV5-1 with TRBJ2-7; D is possibly TRBD1 (5 bases). Germline loops: CDR1 SGHRS, CDR2 YFSETQ. Deletions cut 0 bases from V and 3 bases from J, with 13 bases between. This CDR3 is 15 amino acids long. Based on the CDR3 plus reference TRBV5-1 and TRBJ2-7, the full variable domain is KAGVTQTPRYLIKTRGQQVTLSCSPISGHRSVSWYQQTPGQGLQFLFEYFSETQRNKGNFPGRFSGRQFSNSRSEMNVSTLELGDSALYLCASSLARAQGYEQYFGPGTRLTVT.

The V call is TRBV27, the J call TRBJ2-1; 10 bases match TRBD2. The CDR3 has 16 amino acids. Germline CDR1 reads MNHEY; CDR2 reads SMNVEV (reference sequence). V was pared by 6 bases and J by 4 bases, with 9 bases of the junction left unmatched. The CDR3 is CASRLYGTSAYNEQFF. CDR3 nucleotides: TGTGCCAGCAGACTTTATGGGACTAGCGCTTACAATGAGCAGTTCTTC.